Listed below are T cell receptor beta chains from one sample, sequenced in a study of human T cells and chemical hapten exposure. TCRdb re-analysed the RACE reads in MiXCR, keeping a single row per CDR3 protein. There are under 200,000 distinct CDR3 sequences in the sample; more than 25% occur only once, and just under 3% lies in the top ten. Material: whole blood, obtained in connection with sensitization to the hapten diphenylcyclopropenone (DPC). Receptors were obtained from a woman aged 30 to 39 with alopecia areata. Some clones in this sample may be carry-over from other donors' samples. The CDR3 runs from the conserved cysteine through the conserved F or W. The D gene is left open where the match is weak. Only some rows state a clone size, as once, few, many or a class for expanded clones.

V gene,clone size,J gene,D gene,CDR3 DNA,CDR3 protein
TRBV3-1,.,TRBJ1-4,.,TGTGCCAGCAGCCAAGGGCAGCCTAATGAAAAACTGTTTTTT,CASSQGQPNEKLFF
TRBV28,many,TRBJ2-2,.,TGTGCCAGCAGTCTCCCTACTGGGGAAGGCGGGGAGCTGTTTTTT,CASSLPTGEGGELFF
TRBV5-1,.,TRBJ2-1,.,TGCGCCAGCAGCAGGTCTGACAGGTTTACGGATGAGCAGTTCTTC,CASSRSDRFTDEQFF
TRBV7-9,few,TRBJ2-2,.,TGTGCCAGCAGCTTGTCAGGAGCGGCCGGGGAGCTGTTTTTT,CASSLSGAAGELFF
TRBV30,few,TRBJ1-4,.,TGTGCCTGGAGCGCCATAGGCCCAAGGGGTCAGGGTAATGAAAAACTGTTTTTT,CAWSAIGPRGQGNEKLFF
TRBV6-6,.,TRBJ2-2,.,TGTGCCAGCAGTTACGGGAAGAACACCGGGGAGCTGTTTTTT,CASSYGKNTGELFF
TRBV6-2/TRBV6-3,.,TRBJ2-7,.,TGTGCCAGCAGTTACCCGACATTGGGGACCGTTAGCTACGAGCAGTACTTC,CASSYPTLGTVSYEQYF
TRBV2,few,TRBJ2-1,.,TGTGCCAGCAGTGGAGGGCGGAGCTCCTACAATGAGCAGTTCTTC,CASSGGRSSYNEQFF
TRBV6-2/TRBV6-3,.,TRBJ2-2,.,TGTGCCAGCAGTTCCAACATAGACACCGGGGAGCTGTTTTTT,CASSSNIDTGELFF
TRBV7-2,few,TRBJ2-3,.,TGTGCCAGCAGCTTAGTAATAGACTCAGATACGCAGTATTTT,CASSLVIDSDTQYF
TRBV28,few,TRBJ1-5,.,TGTGCCAGCAGCCCCCGGGACATTCGCAATCAGCCCCAGCATTTT,CASSPRDIRNQPQHF
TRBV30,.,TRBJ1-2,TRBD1,TGTGCCTGGAGTGGGACAGGGGGGGACTCTTATGGCTACACCTTC,CAWSGTGGDSYGYTF
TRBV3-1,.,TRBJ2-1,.,TGTGCCAGCAGTCAAGAGGGGGAGGACTCCTACAATGAGCAGTTCTTC,CASSQEGEDSYNEQFF
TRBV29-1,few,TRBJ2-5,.,TGCAGCGCCGAGGGCAAAGAGACCCAGTACTTC,CSAEGKETQYF
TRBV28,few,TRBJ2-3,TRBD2,TGTGCCAGCAGTCCCCGGGGGGATCCTACAGATACGCAGTATTTT,CASSPRGDPTDTQYF
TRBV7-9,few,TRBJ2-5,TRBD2,TGTGCCAGCAGCTTAGGGACAGGAGGACTAGCGGCACAAGAGACCCAGTACTTC,CASSLGTGGLAAQETQYF
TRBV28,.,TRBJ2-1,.,TGTGCCAGCAGTTCATGGGCTGAGCAGTTCTTC,CASSSWAEQFF
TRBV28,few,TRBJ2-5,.,TGTGCCAGCAGTATTAGGATACAAGAGACCCAGTACTTC,CASSIRIQETQYF
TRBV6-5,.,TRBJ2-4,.,TGTGCCACCACACCGGTAGCCAAAAACATTCAGTACTTC,CATTPVAKNIQYF
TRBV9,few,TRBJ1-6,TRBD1,TGTGCCAGCAGCGCTGGATTGTTGGGACAGGGAGGCTCACCCCTCCACTTT,CASSAGLLGQGGSPLHF
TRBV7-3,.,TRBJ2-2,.,TGTGCCAGCAGCCCCTGGACATCGAACACCGGGGAGCTGTTTTTT,CASSPWTSNTGELFF
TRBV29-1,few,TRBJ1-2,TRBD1,TGCAGCGTTGAAACAGGGGGGTTTTCGGATGGCTACACCTTC,CSVETGGFSDGYTF
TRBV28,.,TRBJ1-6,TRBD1,TGTGCCAGCAGTTGGGACAGGGGTGGTTCACCCCTCCACTTT,CASSWDRGGSPLHF
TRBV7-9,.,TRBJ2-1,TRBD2,TGTGCCAGCAGTCTAGCGGGAGACAATGAGCAGTTCTTC,CASSLAGDNEQFF
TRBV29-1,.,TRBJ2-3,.,TGCAGCGTTGATTTTCCAGATACGCAGTATTTT,CSVDFPDTQYF
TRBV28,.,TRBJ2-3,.,TGTGCCAGCAGTCTCCCCGGGAGCGATACGCAGTATTTT,CASSLPGSDTQYF
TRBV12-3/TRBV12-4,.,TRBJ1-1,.,TGTGCCAGCAGCGATACAGCGAACACTGAAGCTTTCTTT,CASSDTANTEAFF
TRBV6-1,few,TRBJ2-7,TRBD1,TGTGCCAGCAGTGAAAAGGGACAGGGGACCTACGAGCAGTACTTC,CASSEKGQGTYEQYF
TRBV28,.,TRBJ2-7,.,TGTGCCAGCAGTTTCGGACAGTACTACGAGCAGTACTTC,CASSFGQYYEQYF
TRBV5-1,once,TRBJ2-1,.,TGCGCCAGCAGCACTTCGTACGAGCAGTTCTTC,CASSTSYEQFF
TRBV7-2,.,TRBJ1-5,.,TGTGCCAGCAGCGAAGCGGAGGTGGGCAGGGGGCCCCAGCATTTT,CASSEAEVGRGPQHF
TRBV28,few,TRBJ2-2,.,TGTGCCGGACGGACATCGAACACCGGGGAGCTGTTTTTT,CAGRTSNTGELFF
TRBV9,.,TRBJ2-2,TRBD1,TGTGCCAGCAGACAGGGGGGTTCGAACACCGGGGAGCTGTTTTTT,CASRQGGSNTGELFF
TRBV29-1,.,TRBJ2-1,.,TGCAGCGTTGATATCAGAGGGAGTGGGGGCAATGAGCAGTTCTTC,CSVDIRGSGGNEQFF
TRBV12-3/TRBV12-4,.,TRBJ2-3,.,TGTGCCAGCATCTTACAGGGCGCAGATACGCAGTATTTT,CASILQGADTQYF
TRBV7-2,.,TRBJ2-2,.,TGTGCCAGCAGCAGACTTGCCGGGGAGCTGTTTTTT,CASSRLAGELFF
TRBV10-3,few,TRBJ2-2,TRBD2,TGTGCCATCAGTGAAGCGGTAGCGGGCACCGGGGAGCTGTTTTTT,CAISEAVAGTGELFF
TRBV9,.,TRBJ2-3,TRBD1,TGTGCCAGCAGCGACCGCGACAGGGGGGGGCCAGATACGCAGTATTTT,CASSDRDRGGPDTQYF
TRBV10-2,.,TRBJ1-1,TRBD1,TGCGCCAGCAGTGATACCGGGACAGCCAGGAACACTGAAGCTTTCTTT,CASSDTGTARNTEAFF